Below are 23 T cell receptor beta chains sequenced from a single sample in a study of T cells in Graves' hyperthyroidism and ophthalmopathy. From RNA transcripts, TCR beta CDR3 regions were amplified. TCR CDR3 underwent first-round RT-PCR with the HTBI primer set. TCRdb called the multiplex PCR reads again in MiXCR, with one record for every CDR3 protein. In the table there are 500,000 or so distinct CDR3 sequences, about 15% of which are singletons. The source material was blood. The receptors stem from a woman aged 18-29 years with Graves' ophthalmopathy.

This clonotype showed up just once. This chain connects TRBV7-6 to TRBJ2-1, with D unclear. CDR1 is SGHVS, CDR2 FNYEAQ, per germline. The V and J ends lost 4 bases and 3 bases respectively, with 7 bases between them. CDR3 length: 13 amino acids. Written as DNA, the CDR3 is TGTGCCAGCAGCTCTTTGAACTACAATGAGCAGTTCTTC. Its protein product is CASSSLNYNEQFF.

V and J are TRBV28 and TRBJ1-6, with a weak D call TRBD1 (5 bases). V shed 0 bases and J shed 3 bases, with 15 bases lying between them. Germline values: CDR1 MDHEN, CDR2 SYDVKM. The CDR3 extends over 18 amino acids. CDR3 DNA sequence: TGTGCCAGCAGTTTATGGGCGGGGGGAAGGGACTATAATTCACCCCTCCACTTT. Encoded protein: CASSLWAGGRDYNSPLHF. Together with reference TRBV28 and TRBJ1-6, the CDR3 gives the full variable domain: DVKVTQSSRYLVKRTGEKVFLECVQDMDHENMFWYRQDPGLGLRLIYFSYDVKMKEKGDIPEGYSVSREKKERFSLILESASTNQTSMYLCASSLWAGGRDYNSPLHFGNGTRLTVT.

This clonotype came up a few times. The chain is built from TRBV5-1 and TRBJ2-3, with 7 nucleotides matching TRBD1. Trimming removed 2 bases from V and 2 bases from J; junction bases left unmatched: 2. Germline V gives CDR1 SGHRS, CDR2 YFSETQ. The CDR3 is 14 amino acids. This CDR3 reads CASSFDRATDTQYF. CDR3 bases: TGCGCCAGCAGCTTTGACAGGGCCACAGATACGCAGTATTTT.

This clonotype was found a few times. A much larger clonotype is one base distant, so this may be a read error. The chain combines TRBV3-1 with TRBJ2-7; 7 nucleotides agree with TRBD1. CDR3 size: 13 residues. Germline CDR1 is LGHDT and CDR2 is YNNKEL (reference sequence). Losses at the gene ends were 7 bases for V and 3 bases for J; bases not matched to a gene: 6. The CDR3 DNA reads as TGTGCCAGCAACCGGACAGGAGACTACGAGCAGTACTTC. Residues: CASNRTGDYEQYF.

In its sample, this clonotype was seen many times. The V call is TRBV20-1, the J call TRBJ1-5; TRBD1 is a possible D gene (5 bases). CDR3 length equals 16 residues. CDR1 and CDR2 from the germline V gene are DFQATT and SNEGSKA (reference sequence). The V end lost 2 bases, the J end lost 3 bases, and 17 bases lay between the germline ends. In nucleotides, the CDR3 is TGCAGTGCTAGACTCGGGGAGGGGTTGTACAATCAGCCCCAGCATTTT. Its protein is CSARLGEGLYNQPQHF.

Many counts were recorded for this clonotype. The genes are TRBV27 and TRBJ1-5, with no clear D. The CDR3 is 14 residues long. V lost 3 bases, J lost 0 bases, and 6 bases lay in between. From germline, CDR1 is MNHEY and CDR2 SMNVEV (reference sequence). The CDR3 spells CASSFLDSNQPQHF. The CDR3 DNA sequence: TGTGCCAGCAGTTTTTTAGATAGCAATCAGCCCCAGCATTTT.

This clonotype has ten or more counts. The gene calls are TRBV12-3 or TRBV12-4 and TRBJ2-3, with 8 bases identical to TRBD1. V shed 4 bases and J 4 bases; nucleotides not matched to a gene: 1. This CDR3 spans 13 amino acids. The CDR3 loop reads CASSSQGADTQYF. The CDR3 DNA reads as TGTGCCAGCAGTTCACAGGGGGCAGATACGCAGTATTTT.

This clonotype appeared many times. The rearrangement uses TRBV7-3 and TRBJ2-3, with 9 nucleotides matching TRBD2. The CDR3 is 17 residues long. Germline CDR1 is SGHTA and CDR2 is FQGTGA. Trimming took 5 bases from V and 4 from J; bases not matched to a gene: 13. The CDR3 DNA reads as TGTGCCAGCAGCCCTCGTATTGGCGGGGGGGAGGCAGATACGCAGTATTTT. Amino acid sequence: CASSPRIGGGEADTQYF.

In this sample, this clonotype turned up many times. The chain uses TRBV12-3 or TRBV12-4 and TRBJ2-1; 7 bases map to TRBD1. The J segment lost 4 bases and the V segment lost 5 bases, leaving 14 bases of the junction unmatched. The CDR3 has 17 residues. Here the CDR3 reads CASSRLPRDRLYNEQFF. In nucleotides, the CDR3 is TGTGCCAGCAGTCGACTTCCCCGGGACAGATTGTACAATGAGCAGTTCTTC.

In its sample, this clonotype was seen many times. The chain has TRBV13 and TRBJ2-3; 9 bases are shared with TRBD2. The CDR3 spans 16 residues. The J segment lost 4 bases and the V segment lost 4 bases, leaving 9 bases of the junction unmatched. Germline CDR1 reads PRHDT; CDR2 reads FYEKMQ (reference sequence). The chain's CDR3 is CASSSASGEGPDTQYF. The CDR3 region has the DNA TGTGCCAGCAGCTCGGCTAGCGGGGAGGGCCCAGATACGCAGTATTTT.

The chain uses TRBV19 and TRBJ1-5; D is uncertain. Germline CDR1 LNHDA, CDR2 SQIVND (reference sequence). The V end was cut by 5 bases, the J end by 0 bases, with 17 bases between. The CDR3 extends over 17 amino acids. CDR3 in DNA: TGTGCCAGTAGTCTTCCCAGTGACGCGAATAGCAATCAGCCCCAGCATTTT. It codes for CASSLPSDANSNQPQHF. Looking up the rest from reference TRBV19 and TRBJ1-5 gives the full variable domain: DGGITQSPKYLFRKEGQNVTLSCEQNLNHDAMYWYRQDPGQGLRLIYYSQIVNDFQKGDIAEGYSVSREKKESFPLTVTSAQKNPTAFYLCASSLPSDANSNQPQHFGDGTRLSIL.

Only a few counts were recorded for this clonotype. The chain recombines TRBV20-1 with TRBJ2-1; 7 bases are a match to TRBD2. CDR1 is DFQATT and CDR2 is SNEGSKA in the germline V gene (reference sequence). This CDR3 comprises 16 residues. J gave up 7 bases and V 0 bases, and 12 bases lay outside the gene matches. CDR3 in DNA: TGCAGTGCTAGAGATAACACGGGGGGTGCGGGAAATGAGCAGTTCTTC. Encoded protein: CSARDNTGGAGNEQFF.

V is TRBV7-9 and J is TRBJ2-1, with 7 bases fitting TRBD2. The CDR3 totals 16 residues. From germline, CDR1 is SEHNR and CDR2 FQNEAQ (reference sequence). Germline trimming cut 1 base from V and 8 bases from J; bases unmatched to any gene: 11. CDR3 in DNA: TGTGCCAGCAGCTTAGTATTCGGCGGGAGACTCGATGAGCAGTTCTTC. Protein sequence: CASSLVFGGRLDEQFF.

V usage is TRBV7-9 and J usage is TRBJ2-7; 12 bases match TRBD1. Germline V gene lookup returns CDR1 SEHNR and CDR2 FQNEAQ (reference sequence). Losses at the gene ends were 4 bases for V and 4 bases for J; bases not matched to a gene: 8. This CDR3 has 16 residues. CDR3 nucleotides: TGTGCCAGCAGCTGGGGACAGGGGGCGGGAGCATACGAGCAGTACTTC. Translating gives CASSWGQGAGAYEQYF. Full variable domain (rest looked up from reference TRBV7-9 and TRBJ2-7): DTGVSQNPRHKITKRGQNVTFRCDPISEHNRLYWYRQTLGQGPEFLTYFQNEAQLEKSRLLSDRFSAERPKGSFSTLEIQRTEQGDSAMYLCASSWGQGAGAYEQYFGPGTRLTVT.

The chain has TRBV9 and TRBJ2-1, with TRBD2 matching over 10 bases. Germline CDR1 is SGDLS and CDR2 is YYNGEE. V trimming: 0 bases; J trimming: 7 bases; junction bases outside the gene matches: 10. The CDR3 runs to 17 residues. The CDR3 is CASSVGSGGAPGNEQFF. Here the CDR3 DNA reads TGTGCCAGCAGCGTAGGAAGCGGGGGGGCCCCGGGGAATGAGCAGTTCTTC.

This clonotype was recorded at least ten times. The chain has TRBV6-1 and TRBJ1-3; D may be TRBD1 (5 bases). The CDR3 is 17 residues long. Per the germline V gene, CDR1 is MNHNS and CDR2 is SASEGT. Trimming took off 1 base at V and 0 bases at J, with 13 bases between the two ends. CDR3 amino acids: CASSEGSTGVSGNTIYF. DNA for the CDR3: TGTGCCAGCAGTGAAGGGTCAACAGGCGTCTCTGGAAACACCATATATTTT.

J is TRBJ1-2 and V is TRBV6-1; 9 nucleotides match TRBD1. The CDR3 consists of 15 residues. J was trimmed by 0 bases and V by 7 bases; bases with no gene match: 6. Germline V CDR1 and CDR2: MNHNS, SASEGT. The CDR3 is CASTGTGKANYGYTF. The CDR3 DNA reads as TGTGCCAGCACCGGGACAGGGAAGGCTAACTATGGCTACACCTTC.

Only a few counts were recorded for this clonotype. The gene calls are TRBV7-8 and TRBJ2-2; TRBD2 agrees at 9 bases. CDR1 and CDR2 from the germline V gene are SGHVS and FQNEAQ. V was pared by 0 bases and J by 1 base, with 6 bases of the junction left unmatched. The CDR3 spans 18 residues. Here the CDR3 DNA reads TGTGCCAGCAGCTTAGCCTTGGGACTAGCCGGGAACACCGGGGAGCTGTTTTTT. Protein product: CASSLALGLAGNTGELFF.

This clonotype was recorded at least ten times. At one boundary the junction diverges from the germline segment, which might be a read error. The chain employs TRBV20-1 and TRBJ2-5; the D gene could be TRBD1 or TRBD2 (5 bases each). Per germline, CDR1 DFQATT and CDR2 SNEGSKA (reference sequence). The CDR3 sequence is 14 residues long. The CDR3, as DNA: TGCAGTGCGAGAGGGGCTCTCGCCTCAGTAACCCAGTACTTC. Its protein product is CSARGALASVTQYF.

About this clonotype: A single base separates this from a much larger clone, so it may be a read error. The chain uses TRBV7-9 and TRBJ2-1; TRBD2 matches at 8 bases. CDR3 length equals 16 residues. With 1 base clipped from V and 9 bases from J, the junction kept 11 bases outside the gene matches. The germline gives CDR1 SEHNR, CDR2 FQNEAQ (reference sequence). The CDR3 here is CASSLVGPAGESEQFF. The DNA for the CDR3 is TGTGCCAGCAGCTTAGTGGGACCAGCGGGAGAGAGTGAGCAGTTCTTC.

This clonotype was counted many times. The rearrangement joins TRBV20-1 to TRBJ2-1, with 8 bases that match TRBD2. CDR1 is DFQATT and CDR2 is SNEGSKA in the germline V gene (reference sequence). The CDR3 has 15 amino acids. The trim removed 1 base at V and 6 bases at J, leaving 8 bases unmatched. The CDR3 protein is CSARVGLAGSNEQFF. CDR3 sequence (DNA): TGCAGTGCTAGAGTGGGCCTAGCGGGCAGCAATGAGCAGTTCTTC.

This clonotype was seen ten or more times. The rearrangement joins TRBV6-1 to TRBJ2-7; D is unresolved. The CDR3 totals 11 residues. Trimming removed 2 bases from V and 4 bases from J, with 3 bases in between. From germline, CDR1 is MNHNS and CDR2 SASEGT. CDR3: CASSEPYEQYF. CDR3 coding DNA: TGTGCCAGCAGTGAACCTTACGAGCAGTACTTC.

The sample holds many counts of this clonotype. The DNA for the CDR3 is TGCAGTGCTAGTCCGCGGGTGACCACTGAAGCTTTCTTT. Its translation: CSASPRVTTEAFF. The V and J genes are TRBV20-1 and TRBJ1-1; no reliable D call. The germline V gene encodes CDR1 DFQATT and CDR2 SNEGSKA (reference sequence). The V end lost 3 bases, the J end lost 4 bases, and 12 bases lay between the germline ends. CDR3 length: 13 amino acids.